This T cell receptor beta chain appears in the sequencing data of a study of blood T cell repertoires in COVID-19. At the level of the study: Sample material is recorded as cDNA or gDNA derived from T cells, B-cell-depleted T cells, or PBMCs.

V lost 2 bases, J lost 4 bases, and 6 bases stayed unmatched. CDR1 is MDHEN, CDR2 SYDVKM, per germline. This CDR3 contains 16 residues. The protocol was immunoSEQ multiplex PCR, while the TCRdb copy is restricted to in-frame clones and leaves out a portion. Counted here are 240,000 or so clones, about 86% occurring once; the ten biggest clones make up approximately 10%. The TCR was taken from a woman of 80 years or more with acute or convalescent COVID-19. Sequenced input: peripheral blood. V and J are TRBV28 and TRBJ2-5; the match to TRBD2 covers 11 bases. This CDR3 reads CASSLPGLADRETQYF. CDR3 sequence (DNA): TGTGCCAGCAGTTTACCGGGACTAGCGGACCGAGAGACCCAGTACTTC.